The clone carrying this T cell receptor (beta chain) has just one count. Its antigen is unidentified. These data belong to a study of shared clonotypes between healthy human individuals. General study findings and limits: Several donors showed sharing of approximately 5% of naive CD4 clonotypes.

This CDR3 comprises 12 residues. Germline CDR1 is SEHNR and CDR2 is FQNEAQ (reference sequence). Trimming removed 5 bases from V and 3 bases from J, with 8 bases in between. TCRdb keeps only in-frame clones here, not all; method: immunoSEQ multiplex PCR. The sample carries approximately 1,500,000 clones, approximately 96% recorded once. Division of CD4+ cells produced a CD45RA+ naive subset and a CD45RA-negative memory subset. Sample: naive CD4+ T cells sorted from blood. Subset described: CD45RA+ positively selected. The gene calls are TRBV7-9 and TRBJ2-7, with D hard to call. The origin of this receptor is a man aged 30 to 45 in good health. CDR3 region: CASSPAYYEQYF. The CDR3 nucleotides are TGTGCCAGCAGCCCAGCCTACTACGAGCAGTACTTC.